This T cell receptor beta chain was retrieved from a study of cytomegalovirus exposure and HLA in healthy donors. Notes on this clone: Antigen specificity is unknown.

The PCR was carried out with 60 Vbeta primers and 13 Jbeta primers. Using immunoSEQ multiplex PCR, the repertoire was profiled, and TCRdb retains in-frame clones only, with some absent. The sample lists around 160,000 clones, roughly three quarters seen once, with 4.7% in the top ten. CDR3 size: 17 residues. The J segment lost 6 bases and the V segment lost 2 bases, leaving 14 bases of the junction unmatched. Germline loops: CDR1 SNHLY, CDR2 FYNNEI. Study observations and caveats: A list of 150 or so TCR beta chains associated with cytomegalovirus was given. An assumption of roughly uniform sequencing depth across donors underlay the presence/absence analyses. Later analysis showed most CMV-associated TCR beta chains appearing HLA-restricted.

Sequences were obtained from PBMCs. The origin of this receptor is a man aged 18-30 years in good health and CMV-seropositive. This rearrangement joins TRBV2 to TRBJ1-1, with 8 bases lining up with TRBD1. CDR3 protein: CASSEQGAPIPMAEAFF. In DNA, the CDR3 is TGTGCCAGCAGTGAACAGGGGGCGCCGATCCCCATGGCTGAAGCTTTCTTT.